This T cell receptor (beta chain) was sequenced in a study of shared clonotypes between healthy human individuals. The CDR3 loop spans 13 amino acids. Trimming pared 4 bases from V and 0 bases from J, leaving 6 bases between. In germline, CDR1 is LGHNT, CDR2 FRNRAP. Using immunoSEQ multiplex PCR, the repertoire was profiled, and TCRdb retains in-frame clones only, with some absent. The repertoire holds 2 million to 2.5 million clones, with approximately 90% as singletons. Findings and limits, study-wide: A handful of donors shared about 5% of their naive CD4 clonotypes. Donors were few, which limited the genetic and exposure-history diversity represented.

Note on this clone: Antigen specificity is unknown.

Sequencing input: naive CD4+ T cells from PBMCs. Subset denoted: CD45RA+ positively selected. The receptor's source is a young man in good health. Some clones in this sample may be carry-over from other donors' samples. This chain links TRBV12-5 with TRBJ2-5; D possibly corresponds to TRBD2 (5 bases). CDR3 nucleotides: TGTGCTAGTGGTTCGGGGTACCAAGAGACCCAGTACTTC. Translated, it gives CASGSGYQETQYF.